This TCR beta chain is from a study of cytomegalovirus exposure and HLA in healthy donors. The CDR3 is made up of 14 amino acids. Looked up from germline, CDR1 is SGHAT and CDR2 is FQNNGV. With 5 bases clipped from V and 7 bases from J, the junction kept 8 bases outside the gene matches. Primers: 60 Vbeta forward and 13 Jbeta reverse. Some clones are missing from TCRdb's copy, which holds only in-frame ones; the method was immunoSEQ multiplex PCR. This table holds 200,000 to 250,000 clones, about 85% found once. The chain carries TRBV11-2 and TRBJ1-5, with 7 bases lining up with TRBD1. This TCR was recovered from a girl aged 2-10 years in good health and CMV-seronegative. The sample taken for sequencing was PBMCs. Here the CDR3 reads CASSTDLTGQPQHF. The CDR3, as DNA: TGTGCCAGCAGCACCGATCTGACAGGGCAGCCCCAGCATTTT.